Below are 9 T cell receptor beta chains sequenced from a single sample in a study of blood T cell repertoires in COVID-19. The repertoire was sequenced with immunoSEQ multiplex PCR; TCRdb's copy has only in-frame clones and lacks some. The data contain under 200,000 clones, roughly 80% of them seen just once; the ten biggest clones take up around 5.1%. Sequenced sample: PBMCs or T cells enriched from blood (not recorded which). These receptors originate from a middle-aged woman with acute COVID-19.

The chain recombines TRBV6-6 with TRBJ1-6; D may be TRBD1 (6 bases). The CDR3 extends over 18 amino acids. V was cut by 5 bases and J by 0 bases, with 17 bases left in between. The germline gives CDR1 MNHNY, CDR2 SVGAGI (reference sequence). The CDR3 bases are TGTGCCAGCAGTCCCCTGGGACAAACAAGCTCCTATAATTCACCCCTCCACTTT. This codes for CASSPLGQTSSYNSPLHF.

The chain carries TRBV10-3 and TRBJ2-2; TRBD1 agrees at 7 bases. This CDR3 is built from 17 residues. Germline CDR1 ENHRY, CDR2 SYGVKD. Losses at the gene ends were 4 bases for V and 0 bases for J; bases not matched to a gene: 8. CDR3 coding DNA: TGTGCCATCAGTGTAGGGGGCGGGTTCGCGAACACCGGGGAGCTGTTTTTT. Translated: CAISVGGGFANTGELFF.

The chain has TRBV15 and TRBJ1-2; no definite D call. Germline V gene lookup returns CDR1 LNHNV and CDR2 YYDKDF (reference sequence). Trimming removed 0 bases at V and 2 bases at J, with 4 bases between. The CDR3 is 13 amino acids. This chain's CDR3 is CATSRDRNYGYTF. CDR3 DNA sequence: TGTGCCACCAGCAGAGACAGGAACTATGGCTACACCTTC.

The V gene is TRBV4-2, the J gene TRBJ1-1; 11 nucleotides align to TRBD1. CDR3 length equals 14 residues. The germline V gene has CDR1 LGHNA and CDR2 YNFKEQ. Trimming took 4 bases from V and 6 from J; bases not matched to a gene: 4. The CDR3 sequence: CASSPGQGDAEAFF. CDR3 DNA: TGTGCCAGCAGCCCGGGACAGGGGGACGCTGAAGCTTTCTTT.

This rearrangement joins TRBV7-6 to TRBJ2-2, with a tentative D call TRBD2 (6 bases). This CDR3 is 16 amino acids long. The germline V gene encodes CDR1 SGHVS and CDR2 FNYEAQ. Trimming shortened V by 0 bases and J by 3 bases, and 11 bases separated the two germline ends. This CDR3 is CASSLALADDTGELFF. CDR3 bases: TGTGCCAGCAGCTTAGCATTAGCGGATGACACCGGGGAGCTGTTTTTT.

The chain recombines TRBV27 with TRBJ1-1; 8 bases map to TRBD1. CDR3 size: 13 residues. The V and J ends lost 6 bases and 4 bases, in that order; junction bases with no gene match: 4. Looked up from germline, CDR1 is MNHEY and CDR2 is SMNVEV (reference sequence). The CDR3 reads CASRLQGGTEAFF. The CDR3 DNA reads TGTGCCAGCAGGCTACAGGGGGGCACTGAAGCTTTCTTT.

This clone was detected once. The chain joins TRBV30 to TRBJ1-2; D call uncertain. This CDR3 contains 14 residues. Trimming removed 5 bases from V and 2 bases from J, with 15 bases in between. Germline CDR1 GTSNPN, CDR2 SVGIG (reference sequence). The CDR3: CAWDTRIPNYGYTF. The DNA for the CDR3 is TGTGCCTGGGACACCCGCATACCCAACTATGGCTACACCTTC.

This clone was recorded a few times. The rearrangement uses TRBV7-2 and TRBJ2-5; D possibly corresponds to TRBD2 (6 bases). The CDR3 runs 17 residues. The ends were cut back, 1 base at V and 1 base at J, with 16 bases in the middle. Looked up from germline, CDR1 is SGHTA and CDR2 is FQGNSA. The CDR3 DNA is TGTGCCAGCAGCTTAGGTCGAGGGTCGGGAGTCCAAGAGACCCAGTACTTC. Residues: CASSLGRGSGVQETQYF. Supplemented by reference TRBV7-2 and TRBJ2-5, the full variable domain reads GAGVSQSPSNKVTEKGKDVELRCDPISGHTALYWYRQSLGQGLEFLIYFQGNSAPDKSGLPSDRFSAERTGGSVSTLTIQRTQQEDSAVYLCASSLGRGSGVQETQYFGPGTRLLVL.

This chain joins TRBV19 and TRBJ1-6; 9 bases agree with TRBD1. The CDR3 spans 17 residues. Germline V gene sequence: CDR1 LNHDA, CDR2 SQIVND (reference sequence). V shed 3 bases, J shed 6 bases, and the junction held 9 bases outside the gene matches. CDR3 in DNA: TGTGCCAGTAGTATGGTCAAGGGACAGGGTTCTAATTCACCCCTCCACTTT. This gives the protein CASSMVKGQGSNSPLHF.